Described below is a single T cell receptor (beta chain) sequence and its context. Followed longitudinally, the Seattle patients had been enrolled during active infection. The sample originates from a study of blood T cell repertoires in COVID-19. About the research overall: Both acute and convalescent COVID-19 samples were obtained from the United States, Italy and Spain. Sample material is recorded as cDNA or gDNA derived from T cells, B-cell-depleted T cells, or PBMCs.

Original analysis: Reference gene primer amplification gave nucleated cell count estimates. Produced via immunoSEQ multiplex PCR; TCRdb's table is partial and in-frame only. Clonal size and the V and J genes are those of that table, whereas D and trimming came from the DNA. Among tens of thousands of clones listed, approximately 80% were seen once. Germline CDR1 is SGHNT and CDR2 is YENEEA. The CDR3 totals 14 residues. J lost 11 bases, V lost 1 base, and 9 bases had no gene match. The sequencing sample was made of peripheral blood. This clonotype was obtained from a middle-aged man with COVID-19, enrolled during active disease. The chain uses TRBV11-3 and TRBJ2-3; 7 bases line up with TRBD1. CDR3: CASSLGVGQVKQYF. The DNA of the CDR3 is TGTGCCAGCAGCTTAGGTGTCGGACAGGTCAAGCAGTATTTT.